Listed below are T cell receptor beta chains from one sample, sequenced in a study of blood T cell repertoires in COVID-19. Produced via immunoSEQ multiplex PCR; TCRdb's table is partial and in-frame only. Among about 75,000 clones listed, roughly 90% were seen once. The source material was peripheral blood. The receptors were gathered from a human donor in a cohort sampled during active COVID-19. CDR3s include the opening cysteine and the closing phenylalanine or tryptophan. The D gene is left open where the match is weak. Clone size is stated in some rows and not others, as once, few, many or a class when expanded.

clone_size: .; j_call: TRBJ1-1; d_call: .; v_call: TRBV5-1; cdr3_nt: TGCGCCAGCAGCTTGGAGGGGCTTGAAGCTTTCTTT; cdr3_aa: CASSLEGLEAFF
clone_size: .; j_call: TRBJ1-2; d_call: TRBD1; v_call: TRBV4-2; cdr3_nt: TGTGCCAGCAGCCAGCCGGGACAGGGGATGGGTGGCTACACCTTC; cdr3_aa: CASSQPGQGMGGYTF
clone_size: once; j_call: TRBJ2-2; d_call: .; v_call: TRBV10-3; cdr3_nt: TGTGCCATCTCCCCCACGAACACCGGGGAGCTGTTTTTT; cdr3_aa: CAISPTNTGELFF
clone_size: .; j_call: TRBJ1-1; d_call: .; v_call: TRBV29-1; cdr3_nt: TGCAGCGTTGCCAGGGCCAGGGAGAACACTGAAGCTTTCTTT; cdr3_aa: CSVARARENTEAFF
clone_size: .; j_call: TRBJ1-1; d_call: .; v_call: TRBV10-2; cdr3_nt: TGCGCCAGCAGTGAGTCCCGCACCCTTAGGGGAAGGACTGAAGCTTTCTTT; cdr3_aa: CASSESRTLRGRTEAFF
clone_size: .; j_call: TRBJ2-1; d_call: TRBD2; v_call: TRBV9; cdr3_nt: TGTGCCAGCAGCGTAGGGGTCGGGGCGGGAGCCTACAATGAGCAGTTCTTC; cdr3_aa: CASSVGVGAGAYNEQFF
clone_size: once; j_call: TRBJ1-2; d_call: TRBD1; v_call: TRBV12-3/TRBV12-4; cdr3_nt: TGTGCCAGCAGTTTAACAGGGGGCGCCGGCTACACCTTC; cdr3_aa: CASSLTGGAGYTF
clone_size: .; j_call: TRBJ2-1; d_call: .; v_call: TRBV6-5; cdr3_nt: TGTGCCAGCAGTTACTCGTCCCGCGGGTCCTACAATGAGCAGTTCTTC; cdr3_aa: CASSYSSRGSYNEQFF
clone_size: .; j_call: TRBJ1-5; d_call: TRBD1; v_call: TRBV4-3; cdr3_nt: TGCGCCAGCAGCCAAGGCGGGGACAGGCCCCAGCATTTT; cdr3_aa: CASSQGGDRPQHF
clone_size: .; j_call: TRBJ2-5; d_call: TRBD1; v_call: TRBV10-3; cdr3_nt: TGTGCCATCAGTGCGTACAGGGGCGGGGAGACCCAGTACTTC; cdr3_aa: CAISAYRGGETQYF
clone_size: .; j_call: TRBJ2-3; d_call: .; v_call: TRBV6-6; cdr3_nt: TGTGCCAGCAGTTTTAGCGGCCCAGATACGCAGTATTTT; cdr3_aa: CASSFSGPDTQYF
clone_size: .; j_call: TRBJ1-4; d_call: TRBD1; v_call: TRBV2; cdr3_nt: TGTGCCAGCAGTTCACAGGGGGCGACTAATGAAAAACTGTTTTTT; cdr3_aa: CASSSQGATNEKLFF
clone_size: .; j_call: TRBJ1-3; d_call: .; v_call: TRBV7-9; cdr3_nt: TGTGCCAGCAGCTTAGAAGTGGGCCCAGGGTACTCTGGAAACACCATATATTTT; cdr3_aa: CASSLEVGPGYSGNTIYF
clone_size: few; j_call: TRBJ2-7; d_call: TRBD1; v_call: TRBV2; cdr3_nt: TGTGCCAGCAGTGAGGATGGGCCGACAGGGCGATCAACCTACGAGCAGTACTTC; cdr3_aa: CASSEDGPTGRSTYEQYF
clone_size: .; j_call: TRBJ2-3; d_call: TRBD1; v_call: TRBV5-1; cdr3_nt: TGCGCCAGCAGCTTAGGGCCGGGACAGGGTGGGTCAGATACGCAGTATTTT; cdr3_aa: CASSLGPGQGGSDTQYF
clone_size: .; j_call: TRBJ1-2; d_call: .; v_call: TRBV5-6; cdr3_nt: TGTGCCAGCAGCTTGGCTCGCGGTGGCTACACCTTC; cdr3_aa: CASSLARGGYTF